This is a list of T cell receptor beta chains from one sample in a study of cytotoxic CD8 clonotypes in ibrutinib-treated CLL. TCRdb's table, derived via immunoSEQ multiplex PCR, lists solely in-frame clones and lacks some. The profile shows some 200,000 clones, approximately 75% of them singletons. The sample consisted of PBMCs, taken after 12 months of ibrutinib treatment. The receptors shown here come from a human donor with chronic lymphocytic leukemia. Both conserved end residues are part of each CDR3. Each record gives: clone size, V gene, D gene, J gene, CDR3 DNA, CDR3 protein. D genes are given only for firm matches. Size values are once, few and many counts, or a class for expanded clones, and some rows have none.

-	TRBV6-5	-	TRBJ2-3	TGTGCCAGCAGTTACAAGGGGTATTTGGGCACAGATACGCAGTATTTT	CASSYKGYLGTDTQYF
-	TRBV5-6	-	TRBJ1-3	TGTGCCAGCAGCCCAGTGACTGGGTCGAGAAACACCATATATTTT	CASSPVTGSRNTIYF
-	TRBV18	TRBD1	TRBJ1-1	TGTGCCAGCTCACCCCTGGGACAGGGGTACGCTGAAGCTTTCTTT	CASSPLGQGYAEAFF
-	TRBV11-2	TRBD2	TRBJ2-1	TGTGCCAGCTCCCTAGCGGACTCCTACAATGAGCAGTTCTTC	CASSLADSYNEQFF
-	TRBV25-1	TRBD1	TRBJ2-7	TGTGCCAGCAGTCTGACGGACAGGGGAAGCTACGAGCAGTACTTC	CASSLTDRGSYEQYF
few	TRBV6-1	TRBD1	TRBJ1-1	TGTGCCAGCAGTGATAGGACAGGGCGGAACACTGAAGCTTTCTTT	CASSDRTGRNTEAFF
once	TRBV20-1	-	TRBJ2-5	TGCAGTGCAAAGCGCCTGGAGACCCAGTACTTC	CSAKRLETQYF
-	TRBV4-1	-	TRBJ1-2	TGCGCCAGCAGCCAAGCAGGAAGAGCTGGCTACACCTTC	CASSQAGRAGYTF
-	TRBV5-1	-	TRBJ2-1	TGCGCCAGCAGCTTCAGGGTAGAGACCTACAATGAGCAGTTCTTC	CASSFRVETYNEQFF
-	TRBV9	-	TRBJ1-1	TGTGCCAGCAGCGTAGGGGTCTCCGGTAGCCCAGAGGCTTTCTTT	CASSVGVSGSPEAFF
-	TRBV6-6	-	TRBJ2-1	TGTGCCAGCAGTTACGCCGGCTCAGACGAGCAGTTCTTC	CASSYAGSDEQFF
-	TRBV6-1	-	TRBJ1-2	TGTGCCAGCATCTTATGGCCTGGGGCCTTCTATGGCTACACCTTC	CASILWPGAFYGYTF
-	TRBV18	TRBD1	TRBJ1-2	TGTGCCAGCTCCCACGACAGGGACTATGGCTACACCTTC	CASSHDRDYGYTF
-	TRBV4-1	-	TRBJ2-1	TGCGCCAGCAGCCTAATAGGACGGATGGGGAACAATGAGCAGTTCTTC	CASSLIGRMGNNEQFF
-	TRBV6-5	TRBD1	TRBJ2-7	TGTGCCAGCACGGACAGGAATTACGAGCAGTACTTC	CASTDRNYEQYF
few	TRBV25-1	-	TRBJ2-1	TGTGCCAGCAGTGAATTTCGTTGGGGGGATGAGACCAATGAGCAGTTCTTC	CASSEFRWGDETNEQFF
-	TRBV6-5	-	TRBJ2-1	TGTGCCAGTCAGGGAGCCTACAATGAGCAGTTCTTC	CASQGAYNEQFF
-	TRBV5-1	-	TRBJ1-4	TGCGCCAGCAGCTTCCAGACAACTAATGAAAAACTGTTTTTT	CASSFQTTNEKLFF
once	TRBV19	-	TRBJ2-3	TGTGCCAGTAGTACGCAGGGGACAGATACGCAGTATTTT	CASSTQGTDTQYF
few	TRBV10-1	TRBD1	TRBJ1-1	TGCGCCAGCAGTGGACAGGGGTACACTGAAGCTTTCTTT	CASSGQGYTEAFF
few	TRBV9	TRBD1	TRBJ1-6	TGTGCCAGCAGCGCCGTGGACAGGGTGTATTCACCCCTCCACTTT	CASSAVDRVYSPLHF
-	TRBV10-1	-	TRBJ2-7	TGCGCCAGCAGTGAGTCCTCCTACGAGCAGTACTTT	CASSESSYEQYF
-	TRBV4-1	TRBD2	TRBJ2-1	TGCGCCAGCAGCGAATATGGAGCGGGAGGGGGCGATGAGCAGTTCTTC	CASSEYGAGGGDEQFF
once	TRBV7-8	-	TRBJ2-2	TGTGCCAGCAACTTCTACACCGGGGAGCTGTTTTTT	CASNFYTGELFF
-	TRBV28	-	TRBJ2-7	TGTGCCAGCAGGCCTACAGATAGGGGCCACGAGCAGTACTTC	CASRPTDRGHEQYF
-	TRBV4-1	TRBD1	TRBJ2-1	TGCGCCAGCAGCCCGCCGGGCCAGGGGGACAGCTCCTACAATGAGCAGTTCTTC	CASSPPGQGDSSYNEQFF
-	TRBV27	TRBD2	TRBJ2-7	TGTGCCAGCAGTTTCCTACTAGCGGGAGGGCCCTACGAGCAGTACTTC	CASSFLLAGGPYEQYF
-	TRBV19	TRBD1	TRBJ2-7	TGTGCCAGTAGTATGGACAGGGGCTACGAGCAGTACTTC	CASSMDRGYEQYF
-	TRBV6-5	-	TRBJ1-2	TGTGCCAGCGCCTTAAGTCCGGAAAAATTTTCTCGCTACACCTTC	CASALSPEKFSRYTF
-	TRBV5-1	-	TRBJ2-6	TGCGCCAGCAGCTTGAGACCCCACTCTGGGGCCAACGTCCTGACTTTC	CASSLRPHSGANVLTF
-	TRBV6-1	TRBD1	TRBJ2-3	TGTGCCAGCAACGAGAGGACAGGAGATACGCAGTATTTT	CASNERTGDTQYF
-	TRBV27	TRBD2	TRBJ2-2	TGTGCCAGCAGCTGGTCCGGGACTAGCACCGGGGAGCTGTTTTTT	CASSWSGTSTGELFF
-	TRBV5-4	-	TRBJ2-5	TGTGCCAGCACCTACGGGCGGCAGGGGGGTGAGACCCAGTACTTC	CASTYGRQGGETQYF
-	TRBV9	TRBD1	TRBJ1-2	TGTGCCAGCAGCGGGACAGGTGCCTATGGCTACACCTTC	CASSGTGAYGYTF
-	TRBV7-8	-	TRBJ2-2	TGTGCCAGCATCCTCGGGGGCTTGGGCACCGGGGAGCTGTTTTTT	CASILGGLGTGELFF
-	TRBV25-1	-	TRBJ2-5	TGTGCCAGCAGTGAACTGACTGGATCACAAGAGACCCAGTACTTC	CASSELTGSQETQYF
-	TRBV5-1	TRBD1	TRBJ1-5	TGCGCCAGCAGCACCGGGACAGGGTATCAGCCCCAGCATTTT	CASSTGTGYQPQHF
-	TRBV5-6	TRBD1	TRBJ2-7	TGTGCCAGCGGGACAGGAAACACAGCCTACGAGCAGTACTTC	CASGTGNTAYEQYF
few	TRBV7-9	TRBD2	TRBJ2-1	TGTGCCAGCAGCTCCCGGGGTGGAGCGGGGGGGTCCTACAATGAGCAGTTCTTC	CASSSRGGAGGSYNEQFF